The text below deals with one TCR beta chain. This clone occurred a few times. Its specific antigen is unknown. There are no base qualities to consult, and no much larger clone falls within one base. This specimen comes from a study of cytomegalovirus exposure and HLA in healthy donors (dated by TCRdb to the late 2010s). Study-level background: According to an earlier analysis of around 600 of the donors, some 180 million T cells yielded roughly 100 million unique TCR beta sequences and around 280 Gb of sequence data. About 280 gigabases of sequencing data and approximately 84 million unique TCR sequences were included in an early release covering several hundred HLA-typed donors. The genetic ancestry cluster associated with self-reported Caucasian donors included 81% of the roughly 360 genotyped donors. The aim of the study was to test whether cataloging public T cell receptors could identify signatures of past pathogen exposure. Using immunosequencing, the study profiled T cell repertoires from roughly 650 subjects and related those repertoires to cytomegalovirus serostatus. Besides the first cohort of approximately 710 subjects, a separate validation cohort made up of 120 different subjects was used. To predict cytomegalovirus infection status, the study combined high-throughput TCR immunosequencing, statistical association of individual TCRs with disease status, and machine learning. A later analysis re-examined previously published TCR beta repertoires from 610 or so donors and added high-resolution HLA genotyping to investigate patterns of TCR occurrence. Rather than using new phenotypic data, the later analysis identified candidate immune exposures from TCR beta sequences and from how often those sequences occurred across donors. To decide whether each TCR beta V gene segment behaved as functional or pseudogenic, an earlier analysis of some 570 of the donors relied on high-throughput TCR beta sequencing. Alongside the repertoire data, information on donor age, sex, ethnicity and CMV serostatus was compiled. A later genetic analysis used genome-wide SNP genotypes for about 60% of the roughly 700 donors, treating that subset as a discovery cohort. All discovery cohort repertoires had been generated using a single sequencing platform. HLA typing covered class I and class II loci at four-digit resolution. The number of typed donors differed by locus: about 620-640 for A, B, C, DRB1 and DQB1; approximately 540 for DQA1; some 590 for DPA1; and approximately 450 for DPB1. Four or five DR-DQ haplotypes were handled as single units for association and clustering because linkage in the cohort was strong. Among roughly 400 genotyped donors of the cohort, an average of roughly 230,000 unique TCR beta nucleotide sequences was sequenced per donor, of which about 18% were non-productive.

The investigation overall reported the following: It was suggested by the authors that the approach could potentially be generalized to other disease states and immunological phenotypes. Cytomegalovirus status was reported to be diagnosed by the classifier with high specificity and sensitivity in both the original and validation cohorts. Approximately 16 rarely observed V segments, including chromosome 9 orphons, were excluded from the earlier analysis of 550 to 700 of the donors because counts were too low. In a later analysis, HLA-associated TCR beta chains showed more clonal expansion and lower generation probabilities than non-associated chains that were equally common. An earlier analysis of approximately 600 of the donors showed that most TCR beta V segments appeared in productive rearrangements either about 87% or about 30% of the time, which broadly matched IMGT annotations. In a later analysis, most CMV-associated TCR beta chains were found to appear HLA-restricted, with HLA associations seemingly driven largely by CMV exposure. According to a later genetic analysis, donors in an Asian-associated ancestry cluster had fewer N-insertions in productive TCRs than the approximately 670-donor mean. CMV serostatus was the only immune exposure information available for the cohort. When HLA alleles, especially DR and DQ, strongly co-occurred, TCR associations were difficult to assign to individual alleles. In a later analysis, around 15,000 TCR beta sequences were associated with specific HLA alleles at a false discovery rate of 0.05. V-gene and J-gene trimming of TCR beta chains was associated with a missense DCLRE1C variant in a later genetic analysis, and the association was replicated in an independent cohort. A cluster of highly shared sequence variants was judged likely to be a technical artifact of the sequencing pipeline. A later analysis found that TCR association rates varied across HLA loci, with DRB1 alleles showing the most associated TCRs and HLA-C alleles the fewest. Most TCR sequences were seen in very few donors, while some public TCRs were found in many individuals. In the study, around 160 TCR beta chains were listed as associated with cytomegalovirus. HLA typing was unavailable for some donors at each locus, so association tests used only the typed subset. Several of the top co-occurrence clusters appeared to be linked to parvovirus B19, influenza, CMV and Epstein-Barr virus, according to a later analysis. A further reported finding was that TCR beta sequences accurately predicted the HLA-A and HLA-B alleles for most subjects in the first cohort. Presence/absence analyses assumed roughly uniform sequencing depth across donors, an assumption that may not hold. Correlated functional status among segregating V segments might reflect linkage disequilibrium, but an unknown experimental factor could not be ruled out. A few of the identified cytomegalovirus-associated TCR beta chains were confirmed in vitro to be specific for cytomegalovirus antigens. In this cohort, only TCR beta chains were sequenced, and detectable features were limited by the absence of alpha or paired-chain data.

The cohort consisted of 650 to 850 healthy bone marrow donors. Cohort members were all nominally healthy when sampled, although unrecorded immune exposures were likely present. The donor tested CMV seronegative, placing the donor among the 352 seronegative members of the cohort. A peripheral blood sample was collected from each donor, and TCR beta sequencing was performed on peripheral blood mononuclear cells. The Qiagen DNeasy Blood Extraction Kit was used to extract genomic DNA from the blood cell samples. Libraries were built with the immunoSEQ multiplex PCR assay. For the multiplex PCR, a mixture combining 60 forward primers for TCR Vbeta segments and 13 reverse primers for TCR Jbeta segments was used. Amplification of the CDR3 region of rearranged TCR beta genes was performed with a multiplex PCR assay on genomic DNA. The Illumina HiSeq System was used to sequence the amplified TCR beta libraries as 87-base-pair reads. As for the original processing: A later analysis tallied around 80 million unique TCR beta chains across the 610 or so repertoires, and approximately 12 million of those chains were shared by two or more donors. A nearest-neighbor algorithm error-corrected the raw reads and collapsed the reads into unique sequences, merging closely related sequences to remove PCR and sequencing errors. Alignment of CDR3 sequences to IMGT reference sequences was used to assign V, D and J gene segments. For a sequence to be retained, at least a six-nucleotide match to both a V gene segment and a J gene segment was required. A rearrangement counted as productive if the CDR3 had no stop codons and remained in frame with V and J, and every other rearrangement counted as non-productive. Following IMGT convention, CDR3 was defined as the stretch from the second conserved V-encoded cysteine up to the conserved J-encoded phenylalanine. In an earlier analysis of 587 of the donors, sequences lacking an unambiguous match to a single V gene segment were excluded. An earlier analysis of 587 of the donors classified V segments as functional when productive rearrangements were above 56.7% and as segregating when the standard deviation between donors was above 5%. To diagnose cytomegalovirus status from the catalog of TCR beta chain sequences, a statistical classification framework was built. V and J gene assignment, in a later analysis, came from comparing TCR nucleotide sequences with IMGT/GENE-DB human TR gene sequences. A later analysis assigned CDR3 sequences and most-parsimonious VDJ recombination scenarios with the TCRdist pipeline. In a later analysis, each TCR beta chain was defined by its CDR3 amino acid sequence together with its V-gene family, and reads without a unique V-gene family were excluded. A later analysis removed several hundred highly shared, low-generation-probability nucleotide sequences to deal with suspected cross-contamination and a sequencing artifact. For each public chain, a later analysis derived a clonal expansion index from normalized ranks of inferred template counts within each repertoire. In a later analysis, generation probabilities were computed with a VDJ recombination model fitted to out-of-frame rearrangements, and the resulting probabilities were checked against IGoR. Hypergeometric tests were used in a later analysis to score TCR-TCR, TCR-HLA and TCR-CMV co-occurrence, with a repertoire-size bias correction applied to the TCR pairs. A later analysis estimated false discovery rates by permuting HLA or CMV assignments 20 times. In a later analysis, co-occurring TCRs were grouped using DBSCAN, with TCRdist sequence similarity added in when clustering inside HLA-allele-positive subsets. For co-occurrence clustering, repertoires with fewer than 30,000 or more than 120,000 public chains were excluded, along with about five repertoires with anomalous nucleotide sharing. TCRdb stores this immuneACCESS table with in-frame sequences only. Part of the clones is absent; in the studies checked, under half of the shortfall reflects unresolved V genes, and no reason is known for the rest. V, J and clone size were drawn from that table, and D and trimming were deduced from the DNA. Present in this sample are approximately 100,000 clones, around three quarters of which were seen just once. Together, the top ten hold roughly 0.79% of the sample.

This receptor was taken from a boy aged 5-17 years in good health and CMV-seronegative. Sequencing was performed on PBMCs.

The encoded CDR3 is CATTGTRTGQILNQPQHF. The sequence in DNA is TGTGCCACCACAGGTACCCGAACGGGACAGATCCTCAATCAGCCCCAGCATTTT. This receptor chain uses TRBV6-4 and TRBJ1-5, with 7 bases aligning to TRBD1. The germline V gene sets CDR1 to MRHNA and CDR2 to SNTAGT. The CDR3 measures 18 amino acids from cysteine to phenylalanine. Just CDR3 DNA is preserved here, 54 bases in frame from base 1. Trimming leaves V shorter by 10 bases and J shorter by 3 bases, with the junction holding 21 bases beyond the gene matches.